Listed below are T cell receptor beta chains from one sample, sequenced in a study of early T cells in non-severe SARS-CoV-2 infection. TCRdb itself ran the 5' RACE reads through MiXCR, one entry per CDR3 protein. The table lists 32,000 or so distinct CDR3 sequences, 5.5% to 7.5% of them singletons. Sequencing was done on a sample of whole blood. The receptors come from an adult who was a healthcare worker with PCR-confirmed SARS-CoV-2 infection or an uninfected control (not recorded which). CDR3s include the opening cysteine and the closing phenylalanine or tryptophan. D genes are given only for firm matches. Size tells how often a clone was seen (once, few, many) or the class of an expanded clone, and some rows leave it out.

V gene,clone size,J gene,D gene,CDR3 protein,CDR3 DNA
TRBV7-9,.,TRBJ2-3,.,CASSFSLGPDTQYF,TGTGCCAGCAGCTTTAGCCTAGGGCCAGATACGCAGTATTTT
TRBV4-2,many,TRBJ1-4,.,CASRRGRSNEKLFF,TGTGCCAGCAGGCGTGGGAGGTCTAATGAAAAACTGTTTTTT
TRBV5-1,few,TRBJ2-7,.,CASSLTAGTSSYEQYF,TGCGCCAGCAGCTTAACGGCAGGGACGAGCTCCTACGAGCAGTACTTC
TRBV12-3/TRBV12-4,.,TRBJ2-6,.,CASSAGAAGANVLTF,TGTGCCAGCAGCGCGGGGGCGGCTGGGGCCAACGTCCTGACTTTC
TRBV6-5,many,TRBJ2-6,.,CASSYLQVSGANVLTF,TGTGCCAGCAGTTACCTGCAGGTCTCTGGGGCCAACGTCCTGACTTTC
TRBV7-9,many,TRBJ2-5,TRBD1,CASSLESGGETQYF,TGTGCCAGCAGCTTAGAATCAGGGGGCGAGACCCAGTACTTC
TRBV5-1,many,TRBJ2-7,TRBD2,CASSLGASGTYEQYF,TGCGCCAGCAGCTTGGGGGCTAGCGGTACCTACGAGCAGTACTTC
TRBV20-1,many,TRBJ2-1,TRBD2,CSAAKGLAGYNEQFF,TGCAGTGCCGCTAAGGGACTAGCAGGCTACAATGAGCAGTTCTTC
TRBV7-6,many,TRBJ2-5,TRBD2,CASSPLAGGTPSTQYF,TGTGCCAGCAGCCCCTTAGCGGGAGGGACCCCCAGCACCCAGTACTTC
TRBV12-3/TRBV12-4,.,TRBJ1-6,.,CASSFASGRGSPLHF,TGTGCCAGCAGTTTCGCGTCAGGGAGGGGATCACCCCTCCACTTT
TRBV7-9,few,TRBJ2-7,TRBD2,CASSLPGGEQYF,TGTGCCAGCAGTCTCCCGGGGGGCGAGCAGTACTTC
TRBV30,.,TRBJ1-2,.,CAWGDSGYTF,TGTGCCTGGGGAGACAGCGGCTACACCTTC
TRBV10-3,many,TRBJ1-6,TRBD1,CAIKGQDNSPLHF,TGTGCCATCAAGGGACAGGATAATTCACCCCTCCACTTT
TRBV4-1,few,TRBJ2-2,.,CASSQDPPETANTGELFF,TGCGCCAGCAGCCAAGATCCTCCTGAGACGGCGAACACCGGGGAGCTGTTTTTT
TRBV5-8,many,TRBJ2-7,TRBD1,CASSFDRQGYEQYF,TGTGCCAGCAGCTTCGATCGACAGGGCTACGAGCAGTACTTC
TRBV7-8,many,TRBJ2-7,.,CASSFGGRSYEQYF,TGTGCCAGCAGCTTTGGGGGGCGCTCCTACGAGCAGTACTTC
TRBV7-2,few,TRBJ2-4,TRBD1,CASSYNGQGMNIQYF,TGTGCCAGCAGCTATAATGGACAGGGGATGAACATTCAGTACTTC
TRBV2,few,TRBJ2-2,.,CASSFTRETGELFF,TGTGCCAGCAGTTTCACCAGGGAAACCGGGGAGCTGTTTTTT
TRBV12-3/TRBV12-4,few,TRBJ1-1,.,CASSSRRITF,TGTGCCAGCAGTTCCAGACGGATTACCTTT
TRBV7-2,few,TRBJ2-3,.,CASSFRGLYTDTQYF,TGTGCCAGCAGCTTTAGGGGGTTGTACACAGATACGCAGTATTTT
TRBV6-2/TRBV6-3,many,TRBJ2-1,.,CASSYAGDYNEQFF,TGTGCCAGCAGTTACGCAGGGGACTACAATGAGCAGTTCTTC
TRBV20-1,.,TRBJ1-2,.,CSARGAEGYTF,TGCAGTGCTAGGGGCGCCGAAGGCTACACCTTC
TRBV5-1,.,TRBJ2-7,TRBD2,CASKTSGTYEQYF,TGCGCCAGCAAGACTAGCGGGACCTACGAGCAGTACTTC
TRBV20-1,many,TRBJ1-1,.,CSAYGTLNTEAFF,TGCAGTGCTTACGGGACGTTGAACACTGAAGCTTTCTTT
TRBV5-4,many,TRBJ1-1,.,CASSRDRGTEAFF,TGTGCCAGCAGTCGGGACCGAGGGACTGAAGCTTTCTTT
TRBV7-8,few,TRBJ2-7,.,CASSPYYTYEQYF,TGTGCCAGCAGCCCGTATTATACCTACGAGCAGTACTTC
TRBV7-9,many,TRBJ1-1,.,CASSLQAIPNTEAFF,TGTGCCAGCAGCTTACAGGCCATCCCGAACACTGAAGCTTTCTTT
TRBV7-8,.,TRBJ2-2,.,CASSLVGADTGELFF,TGTGCCAGCAGCTTAGTTGGGGCTGACACCGGGGAGCTGTTTTTT
TRBV28,many,TRBJ1-1,.,CASRTFVGEEAFF,TGTGCCAGCAGGACATTTGTGGGAGAGGAAGCTTTCTTT
TRBV3-1,few,TRBJ2-2,TRBD1,CASSPGQYTGELFF,TGTGCCAGCAGCCCGGGACAGTACACCGGGGAGCTGTTTTTT
TRBV6-5,few,TRBJ2-1,TRBD2,CASTITSGSVNEQFF,TGTGCCAGCACCATTACTAGCGGGAGTGTGAATGAGCAGTTCTTC
TRBV18,many,TRBJ1-6,.,CASSPPSEGRGSPLHF,TGTGCCAGCTCACCACCCTCGGAGGGCCGGGGATCACCCCTCCACTTT
TRBV18,many,TRBJ2-7,TRBD1,CASSPPGQSYEQYF,TGTGCCAGCTCACCTCCGGGACAGTCCTACGAGCAGTACTTC
TRBV28,few,TRBJ2-7,.,CASRDASRDSYEQYF,TGTGCCAGCAGGGACGCTAGCAGAGACTCCTACGAGCAGTACTTC
TRBV5-1,.,TRBJ2-1,TRBD1,CASILGTGSYNEQFF,TGCGCCAGCATTCTGGGGACAGGTTCCTACAATGAGCAGTTCTTC
TRBV5-4,.,TRBJ2-5,.,CASSLVPRETQYF,TGTGCCAGCAGCTTGGTTCCGAGGGAGACCCAGTACTTC
TRBV7-2,few,TRBJ2-7,.,CASSLGFPAYEQYF,TGTGCCAGCAGCCTCGGTTTCCCGGCCTACGAGCAGTACTTC
TRBV7-9,many,TRBJ2-4,.,CASSPTGPNIQYF,TGTGCCAGCAGTCCCACGGGGCCCAACATTCAGTACTTC
TRBV7-8,.,TRBJ2-3,TRBD1,CASSSPALGTGGPDTQYF,TGTGCCAGCAGCTCCCCGGCTTTGGGGACAGGTGGACCAGATACGCAGTATTTT
TRBV27,many,TRBJ1-2,TRBD1,CASSPRGDYGYTF,TGTGCCAGCAGTCCCAGGGGGGACTATGGCTACACCTTC
TRBV5-1,many,TRBJ2-7,TRBD1,CASSLKGGQGTLVPIYEQYF,TGCGCCAGCAGCTTAAAAGGGGGACAGGGTACGTTGGTGCCCATTTACGAGCAGTACTTC
TRBV4-3,many,TRBJ1-5,.,CASSQDSVIGPQHF,TGCGCCAGCAGCCAAGATTCGGTGATCGGGCCCCAGCATTTT
TRBV7-2,.,TRBJ2-5,TRBD2,CASSGTSGSGETQYF,TGTGCCAGCAGCGGGACTAGCGGGAGTGGAGAGACCCAGTACTTC
TRBV6-5,few,TRBJ1-1,.,CASSLTGPSGAFF,TGTGCCAGCAGCCTCACAGGGCCCTCCGGAGCTTTCTTT
TRBV11-3,.,TRBJ2-1,TRBD2,CASSLGLAGSYNEQFF,TGTGCCAGCAGCTTGGGACTAGCCGGCTCCTACAATGAGCAGTTCTTC
TRBV7-6,many,TRBJ2-1,TRBD2,CASSLGLAGTAYNEQFF,TGTGCCAGCAGCTTAGGACTAGCGGGAACAGCCTACAATGAGCAGTTCTTC
TRBV19,.,TRBJ2-1,TRBD1,CASSRTGVADEQFF,TGTGCCAGTAGTAGGACAGGGGTAGCTGATGAGCAGTTCTTC
TRBV5-5,.,TRBJ2-5,.,CASSKGLAYQETQYF,TGTGCCAGCAGCAAGGGACTGGCGTACCAAGAGACCCAGTACTTC
TRBV28,medium-sized,TRBJ2-1,.,CASSDSDQFF,TGTGCCAGCTCGGATAGTGATCAGTTCTTC
TRBV28,few,TRBJ2-7,TRBD2,CASSLVPGLAGASEQYF,TGTGCCAGCAGTTTAGTACCGGGACTAGCGGGTGCGTCCGAGCAGTACTTC